Listed here are 20 T cell receptor beta chains from one sample, sequenced in a study of regulatory T cells in long-lasting Graves disease. The time point denotes: newly diagnosed GD, antithyroid drugs for less than 3 months. Scientists built the TCR library using RNA that was extracted from PBMCs. Researchers made TCR beta libraries by using iRepertoire HTBI primers and running Arm-PCR on CDR3 regions. TCRdb itself ran the multiplex PCR reads through MiXCR, one entry per CDR3 protein. Here the sample spans 350,000 to 550,000 distinct CDR3 sequences, 14% to 15% being singletons. These data were also filed under a second study, of T cells in Graves' hyperthyroidism and ophthalmopathy.

The sequenced sample was peripheral blood mononuclear cells (PBMCs), obtained at new diagnosis, from a patient treated with antithyroid drugs. The source of these receptors is a young woman with Graves disease.

As DNA, the CDR3 is TGTGCCAGCAGTGAATTCCCTGAAGCTTTCTTT. It codes for CASSEFPEAFF. The gene calls are TRBV6-1 and TRBJ1-1, with unresolved D. Per the germline V gene, CDR1 is MNHNS and CDR2 is SASEGT. With 2 bases removed from V and 6 bases from J, the gap between germline ends came to 4 bases. The CDR3 length is 11 residues.

There are many counts of this clonotype. The chain combines TRBV29-1 with TRBJ1-2; TRBD1 might be the D (5 bases). The CDR3 totals 12 residues. Trimming removed 3 bases from V and 8 bases from J, with 13 bases in between. Germline values: CDR1 SQVTM, CDR2 ANQGSEA. The CDR3 nucleotides read TGCAGCGTTGAGCGGGGCGGCGGAGGCTACACCTTC. Translated: CSVERGGGGYTF. The whole variable domain, filled in from reference TRBV29-1 and TRBJ1-2, reads SAVISQKPSRDICQRGTSLTIQCQVDSQVTMMFWYRQQPGQSLTLIATANQGSEATYESGFVIDKFPISRPNLTFSTLTVSNMSPEDSSIYLCSVERGGGGYTFGSGTRLTVV.

This clonotype was seen at least ten times. J is TRBJ2-1 and V is TRBV27, with D maybe TRBD2 (6 bases). Deletions cut 5 bases from V and 5 bases from J, with 16 bases between. There are 15 residues in the CDR3. Germline V CDR1 and CDR2: MNHEY, SMNVEV (reference sequence). CDR3 loop: CASSRIVAVDNEQFF. The CDR3 nucleotides read TGTGCCAGCAGTCGAATTGTAGCGGTAGACAATGAGCAGTTCTTC.

This clonotype was recorded a few times. This chain uses TRBV6-2 or TRBV6-3 with TRBJ2-7; TRBD2 is a possible D gene (5 bases). CDR3 length: 19 residues. Trimming took 2 bases from V and 0 from J, leaving 23 bases between them. Germline V lookup: CDR1 MNHEY, CDR2 SVGEGT. For the CDR3, the DNA is TGTGCCAGCAGTTACGATCCTTATAACCGTCGGGAAAGCTCCTACGAGCAGTACTTC. Protein: CASSYDPYNRRESSYEQYF.

The DNA of the CDR3 is TGTGCCAGCCGATTTAACACCGGGGAGCTGTTTTTT. Protein sequence: CASRFNTGELFF. The chain carries TRBV28 and TRBJ2-2, with D uncertain. The CDR3 runs to 12 residues. V lost 8 bases to trimming and J lost 2 bases, with 6 bases between them. Germline assignment: CDR1 MDHEN and CDR2 SYDVKM.

This chain joins TRBV6-1 and TRBJ1-6, with D unclear. The germline V and J ends were trimmed by 2 bases and 7 bases, with 15 bases remaining between them. In germline, CDR1 is MNHNS, CDR2 SASEGT. This CDR3 has 16 residues. Written as DNA, the CDR3 is TGTGCCAGCAGTGAATCCCCCGGGCTACTCAATTCACCCCTCCACTTT. Residues: CASSESPGLLNSPLHF.

At least ten counts were recorded for this clonotype. The CDR3: CASSEAQTATDTQYF. For the CDR3, the DNA is TGTGCCAGCAGTGAAGCGCAAACAGCCACAGATACGCAGTATTTT. The chain has TRBV6-1 and TRBJ2-3; the D is unclear. The CDR3 is 15 amino acids. CDR1 and CDR2 (germline): MNHNS, SASEGT. Trimming took off 0 bases at V and 2 bases at J, with 9 bases between the two ends.

This clonotype was found many times. The rearrangement uses TRBV5-6 and TRBJ2-7, with TRBD1 as a possible D gene (6 bases). Trimming pared 6 bases from V and 5 bases from J, leaving 18 bases between. This CDR3 spans 14 amino acids. Per the germline V gene, CDR1 is SGHDT and CDR2 is YYEEEE. CDR3 loop: CASNVDRLRHEQYF. The CDR3 DNA follows: TGTGCCAGCAACGTTGACAGGTTGAGGCACGAGCAGTACTTC.

In its sample, this clonotype was seen many times. This sequence joins TRBV29-1 and TRBJ1-2; 7 positions agree with TRBD1. The germline CDR1 and CDR2 sequences are SQVTM and ANQGSEA. With V trimmed by 6 bases and J by 4 bases, 5 bases remained unmatched. This CDR3 contains 12 residues. CDR3 nucleotide sequence: TGCAGCGTACCCGGACAGGTCTATGGCTACACCTTC. It codes for CSVPGQVYGYTF.

Ten or more counts support this clonotype. One junction end disagrees with the germline gene, perhaps due to a read error. V and J are TRBV5-1 and TRBJ1-5; D uncertain. Germline V gene sequence: CDR1 SGHRS, CDR2 YFSETQ. The CDR3 runs to 13 residues. The CDR3 DNA follows: TGTGCCAGCAGTTCTGATCGGGGTCAGCCCCAGCATTTT. Translated, it gives CASSSDRGQPQHF.

Regarding this clonotype: It may be a read error: a sequence one base away is much more abundant. V usage is TRBV2 and J usage is TRBJ2-3; D possibly corresponds to TRBD1 (6 bases). This CDR3 comprises 15 residues. Germline V gene data show CDR1 as SNHLY and CDR2 as FYNNEI. The CDR3 spells CASRFRDTSKDTQYF. The CDR3 DNA reads TGTGCCAGCCGGTTCCGGGACACCAGCAAAGATACGCAGTATTTT.

This sequence joins TRBV19 and TRBJ2-7, with 9 bases matching TRBD1. V dropped 8 bases and J dropped 5; count of bases not matched to a gene: 4. CDR1 is LNHDA and CDR2 is SQIVND in the germline V gene (reference sequence). CDR3 length: 12 residues. CDR3 residues: CASQQGANEQYF. CDR3 nucleotide sequence: TGTGCCAGTCAACAGGGGGCCAACGAGCAGTACTTC.

The chain couples TRBV28 to TRBJ2-7, with TRBD1 matching over 10 bases. The CDR3 covers 15 residues. Per the germline V gene, CDR1 is MDHEN and CDR2 is SYDVKM. After removal of 6 bases from V and 2 bases from J, the junction contained 7 bases not matched to a gene. DNA of the CDR3: TGTGCCAGCAGGACGTCGACAGGGGGCCCCTACGAGCAGTACTTC. Amino acids: CASRTSTGGPYEQYF.

The rearrangement uses TRBV20-1 and TRBJ1-5; D is unclear. V was clipped by 5 bases and J by 5 bases, with 13 bases between them. This CDR3 spans 13 amino acids. Germline V gene lookup returns CDR1 DFQATT and CDR2 SNEGSKA (reference sequence). The CDR3 spells CSAFGEVDQPQHF. In DNA form, the CDR3 reads TGCAGTGCTTTCGGGGAAGTTGATCAGCCCCAGCATTTT.

In its sample, this clonotype was seen many times. The CDR3 region has the DNA TGCAGTGCCAAGAGGACAGGGGTCTGGAATGAGCAGTTCTTC. It specifies CSAKRTGVWNEQFF. This chain connects TRBV20-1 to TRBJ2-1; 9 nucleotides align to TRBD1. The length of the CDR3 is 14 residues. CDR1 DFQATT and CDR2 SNEGSKA come from the germline V gene (reference sequence). V lost 6 bases, J lost 7 bases, and 10 bases stayed unmatched.

The gene calls are TRBV20-1 and TRBJ2-5; the D gene is possibly TRBD2 (5 bases). The CDR3 has 14 amino acids. The V end was cut by 0 bases, the J end by 1 base, with 9 bases between. Per the germline V gene, CDR1 is DFQATT and CDR2 is SNEGSKA (reference sequence). The CDR3 region has the DNA TGCAGTGCTAGAGATCCCAGCGGCCAAGAGACCCAGTACTTC. Residues: CSARDPSGQETQYF.

CDR3 protein: CASSLGGTGNTEAFF. CDR3 nucleotide sequence: TGTGCCAGCAGCTTAGGAGGGACAGGGAACACTGAAGCTTTCTTT. The V and J genes are TRBV7-9 and TRBJ1-1; 8 bases map to TRBD1. Germline CDR1 reads SEHNR; CDR2 reads FQNEAQ (reference sequence). Unmatched junction bases numbered 2, after V lost 1 base and J lost 1 base. This CDR3 is built from 15 residues.

In its sample, this clonotype was seen many times. The chain joins TRBV20-1 to TRBJ2-3; TRBD1 matches at 8 bases. The V gene's germline CDR1 is DFQATT and CDR2 SNEGSKA (reference sequence). The CDR3 is 14 amino acids. V lost 7 bases, J lost 0 bases, and 6 bases stayed unmatched. CDR3 DNA: TGCAGTGTACCCAGGGGGCAGAGCACAGATACGCAGTATTTT. Its protein product is CSVPRGQSTDTQYF.

The chain recombines TRBV18 with TRBJ1-5; D is uncertain. Per the germline V gene, CDR1 is KGHSH and CDR2 is LQKENI. The V end lost 2 bases, the J end lost 3 bases, and 5 bases lay between the germline ends. CDR3 size: 13 residues. CDR3 coding DNA: TGTGCCAGCTCACCAAGGGACAATCAGCCCCAGCATTTT. This translates into CASSPRDNQPQHF.

This clonotype was recorded at least ten times. V and J are TRBV12-3 or TRBV12-4 and TRBJ2-1; weak D call: TRBD1 (6 bases). The CDR3 extends over 14 amino acids. V gave up 6 bases and J gave up 7 bases, with 16 bases separating them. CDR3 nucleotides: TGTGCCAGCAGCCCACCGTCTCAGGGGAATGAGCAGTTCTTC. This sequence encodes CASSPPSQGNEQFF.